This T cell receptor (beta chain) was recovered during a study of shared clonotypes between healthy human individuals. Sequencing used immunoSEQ multiplex PCR; TCRdb keeps in-frame clones, though not all of them. The data hold some 2,000,000 clones, with 90% to 96% observed a single time. The germline gives CDR1 MNHEY, CDR2 SMNVEV (reference sequence). The CDR3 loop spans 13 amino acids. V shed 5 bases and J shed 1 base, with 8 bases lying between them. None of the donors, who were healthy HIV-negative adults, had recently had acute infections or vaccinations. This chain uses TRBV27 with TRBJ1-1; D not resolved. This clonotype originated in a man in his late teens or twenties in good health. The source material was naive CD4+ T cells sorted from blood. Subset specified: CD45RA+ positively selected. Written as DNA, the CDR3 is TGTGCCAGCAGTCGAGTCCAGAACACTGAAGCTTTCTTT. Its protein product is CASSRVQNTEAFF.